These 22 T cell receptor beta chains originate from one sample sequenced in a study of T-cell memory formation after mild COVID-19. A single record per CDR3 protein comes from TCRdb applying MiXCR to the 5' RACE reads. The sample lists roughly 350,000 distinct CDR3 sequences, under 25% occurring once. Sequencing was performed on PBMCs or a T cell subset sorted from them (not recorded which). All receptors come from an adult woman who had mild COVID-19 (a few samples of this study predate the infection). Cell type and time point are not known.

In the case of this clonotype: The junction differs from germline at one of its ends, possibly a read error. V usage is TRBV7-7 and J usage is TRBJ2-3; D might be TRBD2 (5 bases). The CDR3 contains 15 residues. Germline V gene lookup returns CDR1 SSHAT and CDR2 FNYEAQ (reference sequence). CDR3 sequence reads: CASSISVTSTDTQYF. The DNA for the CDR3 is TGTGCTAGCAGCATTAGCGTCACTAGCACAGATACGCAGTATTTT. Together with reference TRBV7-7 and TRBJ2-3, the CDR3 gives the full variable domain: GAGVSQSPRYKVTKRGQDVTLRCDPISSHATLYWYQQALGQGPEFLTYFNYEAQPDKSGLPSDRFSAERPEGSISTLTIQRTEQRDSAMYRCASSISVTSTDTQYFGPGTRLTVL.

The chain employs TRBV29-1 and TRBJ2-1; 8 nucleotides agree with TRBD2. CDR1 and CDR2 (germline): SQVTM, ANQGSEA. Trimming at V came to 2 bases and at J to 1 base, leaving 4 bases not matched to a gene. The CDR3 sequence is 15 residues long. The CDR3, as DNA: TGCAGCGTTGAACCAGCGGGAGTTTCCTACAATGAGCAGTTCTTC. Amino acids: CSVEPAGVSYNEQFF.

The genes are TRBV15 and TRBJ1-2; D is undetermined. V lost 0 bases to trimming and J lost 8 bases, with 13 bases between them. The V gene's germline CDR1 is LNHNV and CDR2 YYDKDF (reference sequence). This CDR3 spans 14 amino acids. The CDR3 DNA reads as TGTGCCACCAGCAGAGATGGCCGCAGTTCGGGCTACACCTTC. This gives the protein CATSRDGRSSGYTF.

The chain combines TRBV20-1 with TRBJ2-3; D possibly corresponds to TRBD2 (5 bases). Germline CDR1 DFQATT, CDR2 SNEGSKA (reference sequence). Trimming pared 6 bases from V and 4 bases from J, leaving 20 bases between. The CDR3 sequence is 15 residues long. CDR3 DNA: TGCAGTGCCCTAGGACTCGCCTCGGTGGCAGATACGCAGTATTTT. Translated: CSALGLASVADTQYF.

This clonotype was seen a handful of times. The V call is TRBV30, the J call TRBJ1-2, with D perhaps TRBD1 (6 bases). The germline gives CDR1 GTSNPN, CDR2 SVGIG (reference sequence). The CDR3 runs to 13 residues. Trimming shortened V by 2 bases and J by 7 bases, and 14 bases separated the two germline ends. CDR3 coding DNA: TGTGCCTGGAGTAAGGGACACAGTTTTGGCTACACCTTC. It yields the protein CAWSKGHSFGYTF.

This rearrangement joins TRBV7-9 to TRBJ2-5; 7 bases map to TRBD1. Germline V CDR1 and CDR2: SEHNR, FQNEAQ (reference sequence). This CDR3 comprises 14 residues. Germline trimming cut 4 bases from V and 5 bases from J; bases unmatched to any gene: 7. The CDR3 is CASSSADRVETQYF. In DNA form, the CDR3 reads TGTGCCAGCAGCTCGGCCGACAGGGTGGAGACCCAGTACTTC.

In its sample, this clonotype was seen a few times. The rearrangement uses TRBV6-5 and TRBJ1-2; D call uncertain. V was shortened by 0 bases and J by 6 bases, with 8 bases between the two germline ends. Germline assignment: CDR1 MNHEY and CDR2 SVGAGI. The CDR3 length is 13 residues. The CDR3 region has the DNA TGTGCCAGCAGTTACTCAGGGAAGAATGGCTACACCTTC. It is translated as CASSYSGKNGYTF.

Only a few counts were recorded for this clonotype. The chain employs TRBV7-9 and TRBJ1-6, with D perhaps matching TRBD1 (5 bases). The CDR3 covers 16 residues. The germline V and J ends were trimmed by 5 bases and 0 bases, with 11 bases remaining between them. The germline V gene encodes CDR1 SEHNR and CDR2 FQNEAQ (reference sequence). CDR3 DNA: TGTGCCAGCAGCACCAGACAGAGCTCCTATAATTCACCCCTCCACTTT. Protein product: CASSTRQSSYNSPLHF.

V and J are TRBV4-3 and TRBJ2-5; the match to TRBD2 covers 7 bases. The CDR3 totals 17 residues. J was trimmed by 1 base and V by 2 bases; bases with no gene match: 10. Germline V lookup: CDR1 LGHNA, CDR2 YSLEER. The CDR3 region is CASSQRQGLAAQETQYF. The CDR3 DNA sequence: TGCGCCAGCAGCCAACGTCAAGGTCTAGCGGCCCAAGAGACCCAGTACTTC.

This chain connects TRBV11-3 to TRBJ1-5, with D unclear. Germline CDR1 reads SGHNT; CDR2 reads YENEEA. Trimming cost V 5 bases and J 2 bases, with 7 bases left between them. The CDR3 runs 13 residues. The CDR3: CASSHDRNQPQHF. CDR3 bases: TGTGCCAGCAGCCACGACCGCAATCAGCCCCAGCATTTT.

This clonotype was seen only a few times. The CDR3 region is CASSPGDGDTQYF. In DNA form, the CDR3 reads TGTGCCAGCAGCCCCGGGGACGGGGATACGCAGTATTTT. This chain uses TRBV9 with TRBJ2-3; D could derive from TRBD1 or TRBD2 (5 bases each). CDR3 length equals 13 residues. V lost 4 bases, J lost 6 bases, and 12 bases lay in between. Germline V CDR1 and CDR2: SGDLS, YYNGEE.

This rearrangement joins TRBV4-1 to TRBJ2-4; D is perhaps TRBD1 or TRBD2 (5 bases each). V gave up 2 bases and J gave up 3 bases, with 11 bases separating them. Germline V gene data show CDR1 as MGHRA and CDR2 as YSYEKL. CDR3 length: 15 residues. The CDR3 nucleotides are TGCGCCAGCAGCCAAACTGGGGGTGTCAAAAACATTCAGTACTTC. It codes for CASSQTGGVKNIQYF.

This clonotype was seen a few times. The chain uses TRBV6-1 and TRBJ1-1; 8 bases are a match to TRBD1. CDR1 MNHNS and CDR2 SASEGT come from the germline V gene. After removal of 6 bases from V and 6 bases from J, the junction contained 12 bases not matched to a gene. The CDR3 is 15 amino acids. The CDR3 DNA sequence: TGTGCCAGCAGACCACCCCAGGGGGCGATGTCTGAAGCTTTCTTT. Translating gives CASRPPQGAMSEAFF.

V is TRBV10-3 and J is TRBJ1-2; 8 nucleotides match TRBD1. V gave up 6 bases and J gave up 4 bases; unmatched junction bases: 1. CDR1 is ENHRY and CDR2 is SYGVKD in the germline V gene. This CDR3 comprises 12 residues. CDR3 nucleotides: TGTGCCATCAGAGGACAGGGCTATGGCTACACCTTC. Its protein is CAIRGQGYGYTF.

This clonotype was seen only a few times. The V and J genes are TRBV15 and TRBJ2-2, with 7 nucleotides matching TRBD1. CDR3 size: 15 residues. Germline V gene lookup returns CDR1 LNHNV and CDR2 YYDKDF (reference sequence). After removal of 5 bases from V and 1 base from J, the junction contained 4 bases not matched to a gene. The CDR3 region has the DNA TGTGCCACCAGCGGATACAGGGGGAACACCGGGGAGCTGTTTTTT. Translated: CATSGYRGNTGELFF.

This clonotype has only a few counts. This rearrangement joins TRBV7-9 to TRBJ2-1; D may match TRBD1 or TRBD2 (5 bases each). Trimming cost V 3 bases and J 6 bases, with 24 bases left between them. Germline lookup yields CDR1 SEHNR and CDR2 FQNEAQ (reference sequence). The CDR3 sequence is 18 residues long. The DNA for the CDR3 is TGTGCCAGCAGCTTCCCTGGGGGAAGCGCCCCCGAGGGCAATGAGCAGTTCTTC. It is translated as CASSFPGGSAPEGNEQFF.

This clonotype was recorded a few times. The chain couples TRBV20-1 to TRBJ2-3, with TRBD2 as a possible D gene (5 bases). CDR3 size: 13 residues. From germline, CDR1 is DFQATT and CDR2 SNEGSKA (reference sequence). V lost 3 bases to trimming and J lost 1 base, with 8 bases between them. The CDR3 here is CSARPAGTDTQYF. The CDR3 DNA is TGCAGTGCTAGGCCAGCGGGCACAGATACGCAGTATTTT.

This clonotype was seen many times. The chain carries TRBV5-1 and TRBJ2-1, with D perhaps matching TRBD2 (6 bases). The CDR3 runs 13 residues. With 3 bases removed from V and 9 bases from J, the gap between germline ends came to 13 bases. Germline V gives CDR1 SGHRS, CDR2 YFSETQ. This CDR3 is CASSSRLEPEQFF. The CDR3 DNA sequence: TGCGCCAGCAGCTCTAGACTAGAACCTGAGCAGTTCTTC. The full variable domain, rest sourced from reference TRBV5-1 and TRBJ2-1, is KAGVTQTPRYLIKTRGQQVTLSCSPISGHRSVSWYQQTPGQGLQFLFEYFSETQRNKGNFPGRFSGRQFSNSRSEMNVSTLELGDSALYLCASSSRLEPEQFFGPGTRLTVL.

There are a few counts of this clonotype. The V call is TRBV9, the J call TRBJ2-1; possibly TRBD2 for D (5 bases). Trimming shortened V by 0 bases and J by 0 bases, and 13 bases separated the two germline ends. This CDR3 spans 17 amino acids. CDR1 and CDR2 from the germline V gene are SGDLS and YYNGEE. The CDR3 is CASSVGGGPSSYNEQFF. The CDR3 bases are TGTGCCAGCAGCGTAGGAGGAGGACCCAGCTCCTACAATGAGCAGTTCTTC.

The chain joins TRBV18 to TRBJ1-1, with D hard to call. The CDR3 contains 16 residues. Germline CDR1 is KGHSH and CDR2 is LQKENI. V was trimmed by 6 bases and J by 3 bases, leaving 20 bases between them. DNA for the CDR3: TGTGCCAGCTCTTCGTCGTTTACCGAGTCGGACACTGAAGCTTTCTTT. Its translation is CASSSSFTESDTEAFF.

The chain couples TRBV9 to TRBJ2-3; TRBD2 is a possible D gene (6 bases). Germline CDR1 SGDLS, CDR2 YYNGEE. V lost 4 bases and J lost 3, with 18 bases in between. This CDR3 comprises 16 residues. The chain's CDR3 is CASSTAGPRRTDTQYF. The DNA for the CDR3 is TGTGCCAGCAGCACCGCGGGGCCGCGGAGGACAGATACGCAGTATTTT.

There are a few counts of this clonotype. The CDR3 is CASSYGVTTYF. DNA of the CDR3: TGTGCCAGCAGTTACGGGGTCACAACTTACTTC. The chain is built from TRBV6-6 and TRBJ2-5; D not certain. The V and J ends lost 2 bases and 14 bases respectively, with 12 bases between them. There are 11 residues in the CDR3. In germline, CDR1 is MNHNY, CDR2 SVGAGI (reference sequence).